Below, 5 T cell receptor beta chains from the same sample are listed, as sequenced in a study of shared clonotypes between healthy human individuals. The protocol was immunoSEQ multiplex PCR, while the TCRdb copy is restricted to in-frame clones and leaves out a portion. The sample has 1,400,000 or so clones, 98% seen once. Input material: naive CD4+ T cells sorted from blood. The subset was: CD45RA+ positively selected. These receptors all stem from a man aged 25-40 years in good health.

The chain recombines TRBV5-4 with TRBJ2-2, with 8 nucleotides matching TRBD1. Trimming at V came to 1 base and at J to 6 bases, leaving 5 bases not matched to a gene. Germline V CDR1 and CDR2: SGHNT, YYREEE (reference sequence). This CDR3 region has 15 residues. CDR3 DNA sequence: TGTGCCAGCAGCTTGACCAGGGGGCTCGCCGGGGAGCTGTTTTTT. Translation gives CASSLTRGLAGELFF. The full variable domain, its missing parts supplied by reference TRBV5-4 and TRBJ2-2, is ETGVTQSPTHLIKTRGQQVTLRCSSQSGHNTVSWYQQALGQGPQFIFQYYREEENGRGNFPPRFSGLQFPNYSSELNVNALELDDSALYLCASSLTRGLAGELFFGEGSRLTVL.

In this sample, this clone turned up once. CDR3 residues: CASSPLTSNSGNTIYF. The CDR3 region has the DNA TGTGCCAGCTCACCACTAACCTCTAACTCTGGAAACACCATATATTTT. V usage is TRBV18 and J usage is TRBJ1-3; D is unresolved. V dropped 1 base and J dropped 0 bases, with 10 bases sitting between them. CDR3 size: 16 residues. The V gene's germline CDR1 is KGHSH and CDR2 LQKENI.

The gene calls are TRBV2 and TRBJ2-7; either TRBD1 or TRBD2 may supply D (5 bases each). Trimming stripped 4 bases from V and 5 bases from J, with 15 bases between. CDR3 size: 14 residues. Germline V gene lookup returns CDR1 SNHLY and CDR2 FYNNEI. The CDR3 protein is CASSAGRKGHEQYF. The CDR3 DNA is TGTGCCAGCAGTGCAGGCAGGAAGGGACACGAGCAGTACTTC.

This clone has only one observation. CDR3 sequence reads: CASSQPGGEYYGYTF. The DNA for the CDR3 is TGTGCCAGCAGTCAACCGGGAGGTGAATACTATGGCTACACCTTC. This rearrangement joins TRBV28 to TRBJ1-2; no clear D. V was trimmed by 5 bases and J by 3 bases, leaving 16 bases between them. Germline lookup yields CDR1 MDHEN and CDR2 SYDVKM. This CDR3 is built from 15 residues.

This clone has only one observation. Additional DNA sequences in this sample encode the identical CDR3. The CDR3 protein is CASSLVGTEAFF. In DNA form, the CDR3 reads TGTGCCAGCAGTTTAGTGGGGACCGAAGCTTTCTTT. The chain combines TRBV28 with TRBJ1-1, with D possibly TRBD1 on 5 matching bases. The CDR3 totals 12 residues. CDR1 and CDR2 from the germline V gene are MDHEN and SYDVKM. Trimming stripped 2 bases from V and 8 bases from J, with 9 bases between.